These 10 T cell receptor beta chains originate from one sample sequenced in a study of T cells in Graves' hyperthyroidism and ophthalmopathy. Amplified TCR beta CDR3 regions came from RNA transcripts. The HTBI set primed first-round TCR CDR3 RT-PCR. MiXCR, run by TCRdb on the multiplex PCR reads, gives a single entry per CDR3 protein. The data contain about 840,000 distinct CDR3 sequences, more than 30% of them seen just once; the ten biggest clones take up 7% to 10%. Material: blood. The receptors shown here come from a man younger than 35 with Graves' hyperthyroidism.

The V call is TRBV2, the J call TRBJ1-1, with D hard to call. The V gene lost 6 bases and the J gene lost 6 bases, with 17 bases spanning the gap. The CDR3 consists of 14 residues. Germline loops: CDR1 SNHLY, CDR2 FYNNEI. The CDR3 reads CASSQDFMAPEAFF. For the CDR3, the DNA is TGTGCCAGCAGCCAAGACTTCATGGCGCCTGAAGCTTTCTTT.

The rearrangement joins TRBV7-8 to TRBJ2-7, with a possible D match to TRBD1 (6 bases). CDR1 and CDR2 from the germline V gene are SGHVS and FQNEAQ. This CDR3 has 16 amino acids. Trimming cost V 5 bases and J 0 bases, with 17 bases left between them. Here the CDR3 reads CASSLTLDRSSYEQYF. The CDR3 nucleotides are TGTGCCAGCAGCCTTACCCTCGACAGGAGCTCCTACGAGCAGTACTTC.

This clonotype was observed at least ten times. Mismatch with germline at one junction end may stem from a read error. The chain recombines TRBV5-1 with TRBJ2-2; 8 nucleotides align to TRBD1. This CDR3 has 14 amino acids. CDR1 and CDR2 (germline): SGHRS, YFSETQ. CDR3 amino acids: CASSLAGGAGELFF. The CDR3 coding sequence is TGTGCCAGCAGCTTAGCAGGGGGCGCCGGGGAGCTGTTTTTT.

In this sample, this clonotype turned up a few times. The DNA of the CDR3 is TGCGCCAGCAGCCCCGAAGGGGGATTTGGGGAAAAACTGTTTTTT. It translates to CASSPEGGFGEKLFF. The chain carries TRBV4-1 and TRBJ1-4, with D possibly being TRBD1 (6 bases). The CDR3 contains 15 residues. Trimming shortened V by 4 bases and J by 8 bases, and 17 bases separated the two germline ends. The germline V gene has CDR1 MGHRA and CDR2 YSYEKL.

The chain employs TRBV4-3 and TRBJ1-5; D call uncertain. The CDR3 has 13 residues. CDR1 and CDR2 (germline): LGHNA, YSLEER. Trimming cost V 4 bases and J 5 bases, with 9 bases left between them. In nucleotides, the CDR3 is TGCGCCAGCAGCCTCTCCGATGATCAGCCCCAGCATTTT. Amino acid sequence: CASSLSDDQPQHF.

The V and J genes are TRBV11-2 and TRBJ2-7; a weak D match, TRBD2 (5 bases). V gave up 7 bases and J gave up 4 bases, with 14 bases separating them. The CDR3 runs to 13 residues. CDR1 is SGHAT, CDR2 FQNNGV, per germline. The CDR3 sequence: CASKGGSGYEQYF. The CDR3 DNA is TGTGCCAGCAAAGGCGGATCGGGGTACGAGCAGTACTTC.

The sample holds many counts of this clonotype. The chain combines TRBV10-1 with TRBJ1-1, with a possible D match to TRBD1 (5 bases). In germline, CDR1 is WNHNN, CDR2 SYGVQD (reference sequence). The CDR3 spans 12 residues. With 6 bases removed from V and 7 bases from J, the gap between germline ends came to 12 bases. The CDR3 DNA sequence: TGCGCCAGCAGCCCCGGGGGTGATGAAGCTTTCTTT. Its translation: CASSPGGDEAFF.

Here the CDR3 reads CSGTGMDYGYTF. The CDR3 DNA follows: TGCAGCGGGACAGGGATGGACTATGGCTACACCTTC. V is TRBV29-1 and J is TRBJ1-2, with 8 bases aligning to TRBD1. The trim removed 7 bases at V and 3 bases at J, leaving 4 bases unmatched. The length of the CDR3 is 12 residues. Germline assignment: CDR1 SQVTM and CDR2 ANQGSEA. Using reference TRBV29-1 and TRBJ1-2 for the parts outside the CDR3, the full variable domain is SAVISQKPSRDICQRGTSLTIQCQVDSQVTMMFWYRQQPGQSLTLIATANQGSEATYESGFVIDKFPISRPNLTFSTLTVSNMSPEDSSIYLCSGTGMDYGYTFGSGTRLTVV.

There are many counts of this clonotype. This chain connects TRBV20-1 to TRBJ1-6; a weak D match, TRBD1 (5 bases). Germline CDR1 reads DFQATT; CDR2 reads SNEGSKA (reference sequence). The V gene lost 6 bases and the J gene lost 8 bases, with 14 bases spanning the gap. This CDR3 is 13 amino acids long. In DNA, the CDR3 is TGCAGTGCGGGGGGTGTTTGCTATTCACCCCTCCACTTT. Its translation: CSAGGVCYSPLHF.

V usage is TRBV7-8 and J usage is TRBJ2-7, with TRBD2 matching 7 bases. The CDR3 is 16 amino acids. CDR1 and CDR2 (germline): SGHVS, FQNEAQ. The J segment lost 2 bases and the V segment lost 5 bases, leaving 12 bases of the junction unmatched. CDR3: CASSPSGAGLPYEQYF. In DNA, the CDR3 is TGTGCCAGCAGCCCCTCGGGAGCGGGGCTCCCCTACGAGCAGTACTTC.